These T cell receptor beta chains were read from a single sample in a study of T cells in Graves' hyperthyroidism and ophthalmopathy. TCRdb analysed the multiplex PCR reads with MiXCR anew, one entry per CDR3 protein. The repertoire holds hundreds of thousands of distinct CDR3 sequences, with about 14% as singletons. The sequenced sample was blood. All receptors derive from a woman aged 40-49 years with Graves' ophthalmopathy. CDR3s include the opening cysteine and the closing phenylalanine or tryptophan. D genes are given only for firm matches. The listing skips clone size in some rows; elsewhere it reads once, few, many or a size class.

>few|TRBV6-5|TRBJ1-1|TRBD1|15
TGTGCCAGCAGTTACGGGACAGGGGCCCCTTATGAAGCTCTCTTT
CASSYGTGAPYEALF
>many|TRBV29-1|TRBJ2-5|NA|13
TGCAGCGTTGAATCGGGTCATGGAGAGACCCAGTACTTC
CSVESGHGETQYF
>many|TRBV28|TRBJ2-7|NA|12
TGTGCCAGCAGACCCACATGGGGCGAGCAGTACTTC
CASRPTWGEQYF
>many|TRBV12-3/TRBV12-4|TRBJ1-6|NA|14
TGTGCCAGCAGTCTCACAGGAGTGGGTTGGCCCCTCCACTTT
CASSLTGVGWPLHF
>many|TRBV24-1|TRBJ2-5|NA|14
TGTGCCACCAGTGACAGACAGACTCAAGAGACCCAGTACTTC
CATSDRQTQETQYF
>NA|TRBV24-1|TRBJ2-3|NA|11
TGTGCCACCGGAGGTACAGATACGCAGTATTTT
CATGGTDTQYF
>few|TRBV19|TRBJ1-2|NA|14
TGTGCCAGTACCTCGCGAGGGGTCCACTATGGCTACACCTTC
CASTSRGVHYGYTF
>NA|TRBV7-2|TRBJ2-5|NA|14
TGTGCCAGCAGCCAGACTAGGTGGGCCGAGACCCAGTACTTC
CASSQTRWAETQYF
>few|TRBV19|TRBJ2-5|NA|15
TGTGCCAGTAGTATTGGGGTAGCGGAAAAAGAGACCCAGTACTTC
CASSIGVAEKETQYF
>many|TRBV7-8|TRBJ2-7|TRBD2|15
TGTGCCAGCAGCTTAGTTCCCGGGAGGGCCTACGAGCAGTACTTC
CASSLVPGRAYEQYF
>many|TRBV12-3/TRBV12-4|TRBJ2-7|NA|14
TGTGCCAGCAGGTCCGGGACAAGCTCCTACGAGCAGTACTTC
CASRSGTSSYEQYF
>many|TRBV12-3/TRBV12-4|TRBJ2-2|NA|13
TGTGCCAGCAAGAGCAGGAACACCGGGGAGCTGTTTTTT
CASKSRNTGELFF
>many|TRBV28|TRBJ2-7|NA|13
TGTGCCAGCAGAATGGGGGGCGGCTACGAGCAGTACTTC
CASRMGGGYEQYF
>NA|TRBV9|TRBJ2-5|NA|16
TGTGCCAGCAGCGTAGGGGATTTGGGGTCGGTAGAGACCCAGTACTTC
CASSVGDLGSVETQYF
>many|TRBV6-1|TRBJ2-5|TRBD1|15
TGTGCCAGCAATCCGGTGGACAGGGGGGGGGAGACCCAGTACTTC
CASNPVDRGGETQYF
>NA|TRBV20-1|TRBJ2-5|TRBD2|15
TGCAGTGCTAGCGGGGGACTAGGGGGAACCCAGACCCAGTACTTC
CSASGGLGGTQTQYF
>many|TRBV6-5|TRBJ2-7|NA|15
TGTGCCAGCAGTTACAGGGGGGGTTCTGCGGACGAGCAGTACTTC
CASSYRGGSADEQYF
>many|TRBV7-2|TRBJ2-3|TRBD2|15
TGTGCCAGCAGCTTGGGGCTAGCGGGAGCAGATACGCAGTATTTT
CASSLGLAGADTQYF
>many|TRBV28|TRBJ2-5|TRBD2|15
TGTGCCAGCAGTACCCCGACTAGCATGGGCGAGACCCAGTACTTC
CASSTPTSMGETQYF
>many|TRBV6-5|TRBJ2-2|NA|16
TGTGCCAGCAGTTACTCCTCCGCCCCGGGCACCGGGGAGCTGTTTTTT
CASSYSSAPGTGELFF
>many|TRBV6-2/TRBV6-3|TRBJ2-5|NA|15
TGTGCCAGCAGTTATGGGCGTCAAAAGTGGGAGACCCAGTACTTC
CASSYGRQKWETQYF
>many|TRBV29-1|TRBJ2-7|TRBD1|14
TGCAGCGTTGTTGCAGGGGGATACTCCTACGAGCAGTACTTC
CSVVAGGYSYEQYF
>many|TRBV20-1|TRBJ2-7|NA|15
TGCAGTGCTAGAGATCTGGGGGAGGTGGGTTACGAGCAGTACTTC
CSARDLGEVGYEQYF
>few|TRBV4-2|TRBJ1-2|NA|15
TGTGCCAGCAGCCAAGACAACTCGGGGCGGTATGGCTACACCTTC
CASSQDNSGRYGYTF
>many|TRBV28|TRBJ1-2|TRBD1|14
TGTGCCAGCAGTCAACAGGGGAACTCCTATGGCTACACCTTC
CASSQQGNSYGYTF
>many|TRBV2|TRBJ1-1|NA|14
TGTGCCAGCAGTGGACCCCGAGGTCACACTGAAGCTTTCTTT
CASSGPRGHTEAFF
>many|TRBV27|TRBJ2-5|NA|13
TGTGCCAGCAGTTTATTCAGGGACGAGACCCAGTACTTC
CASSLFRDETQYF
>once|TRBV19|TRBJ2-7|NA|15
TGTGCCAGCAGTTACTCGAGGGGCAGGGAGTACGAGCAGTACTTC
CASSYSRGREYEQYF
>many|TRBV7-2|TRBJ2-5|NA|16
TGTGCCAGCAGCTTAGGGGGCAGGGGGGATGAAGAGACCCAGTACTTC
CASSLGGRGDEETQYF
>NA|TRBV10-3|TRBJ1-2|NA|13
TGTGCCATCAGCTCAGAAGGCAGCTATGGCTACACCTTC
CAISSEGSYGYTF
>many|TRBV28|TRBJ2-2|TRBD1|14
TGTGCCAGCAGGGGACAGGCGAACACCGGGGAGCTGTTTTTT
CASRGQANTGELFF
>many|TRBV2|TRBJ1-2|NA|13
TGTGCCAGCAGTGCTGATGGGGACTACGGCTACACCTTC
CASSADGDYGYTF
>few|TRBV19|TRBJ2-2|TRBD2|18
TGTGCCAGTAGTATAAGCTTGGGACTAGCGGGGAACACCGGGGAGCTGTTTTTT
CASSISLGLAGNTGELFF
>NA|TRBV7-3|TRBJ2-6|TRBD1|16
TGTGCCAGCAGTTTAGACAGGGTCTCTGGGGCCAACGTCCTGACTTTC
CASSLDRVSGANVLTF
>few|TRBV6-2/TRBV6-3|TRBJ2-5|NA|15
TGTGCCAGCAGTTACCTTTTTGGGGGAGGAGAGACCCAGTACTTC
CASSYLFGGGETQYF
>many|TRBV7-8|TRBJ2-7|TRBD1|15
TGTGCCAGCAGCCCTGGACAGGGGCAAGTATACGAGCAGTACTTC
CASSPGQGQVYEQYF
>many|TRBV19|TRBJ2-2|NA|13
TGTGCCAGTAGTCCTTGGACTGCCGGGGAGCTGTTTTTT
CASSPWTAGELFF
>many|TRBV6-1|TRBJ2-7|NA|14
TGTGCCAGCAGTGAAGCTACCAGCTCCTACGAGCAGTACTTC
CASSEATSSYEQYF
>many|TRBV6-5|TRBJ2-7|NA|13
TGTGCCAGCACCCTGGGGTTTAGCTACGAGCAGTACTTC
CASTLGFSYEQYF
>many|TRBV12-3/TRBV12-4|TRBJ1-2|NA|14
TGTGCCACCTCTCTCCAGTTAGCTAACTATGGCTACACCTTC
CATSLQLANYGYTF
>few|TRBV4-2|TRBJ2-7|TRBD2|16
TGTGCCAGCAGCCAAGATGTGACTAGCGGGACGTACGAGCAGTACTTC
CASSQDVTSGTYEQYF
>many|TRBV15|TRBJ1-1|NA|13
TGTGCCACCAGCAGGGATTCCGTAGGTGAAGCTTTCTTT
CATSRDSVGEAFF
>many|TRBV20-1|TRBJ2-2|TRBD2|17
TGCAGTGCTAGAGATGCCCTAGCGGGATCCAACACCGGGGAGCTGTTTTTT
CSARDALAGSNTGELFF
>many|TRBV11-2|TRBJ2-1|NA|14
TGTGCCAGCAGCTTAGTCGGGGAATACAATGAGCAGTTCTTC
CASSLVGEYNEQFF
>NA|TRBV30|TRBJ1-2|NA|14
TGTGCCTGGAACCCTGAAGTAGAGAACTATGGCTACACCTTC
CAWNPEVENYGYTF
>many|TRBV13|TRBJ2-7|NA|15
TGTGCCAGCAGCTCGGCAATAGCCCCCTCCTACGAGCAGTACTTC
CASSSAIAPSYEQYF